Here is one T cell receptor (beta chain) with its context. With 60 Vbeta and 13 Jbeta primers, the PCR was carried out. TCRdb keeps only in-frame clones here, not all; method: immunoSEQ multiplex PCR. The data contain about 170,000 clones, around 80% of them singletons. The data derive from a study of cytomegalovirus exposure and HLA in healthy donors. CDR1 and CDR2 (germline): SGHTA, FQGNSA. The ends were cut back, 2 bases at V and 4 bases at J, with 11 bases in the middle. The CDR3 consists of 14 residues. The chain employs TRBV7-2 and TRBJ1-1; no reliable D call. The receptor comes from a female donor in good health and CMV-seronegative. The specimen was PBMCs. The CDR3 is CASSLSRLSTEAFF. The CDR3 DNA reads TGTGCCAGCAGCTTATCCAGGTTGAGCACTGAAGCTTTCTTT.